The present TCR beta chain was sequenced within a study of beta chain features in type 1 diabetes. Findings of the study overall: TCRB CDR3s were moderately but significantly shorter in Type 1 diabetes patients in all four CD4+ subsets.

The CDR3 length is 12 residues. Germline V gene lookup returns CDR1 MNHEY and CDR2 SVGAGI. V lost 10 bases and J 7 bases, leaving 16 bases between the germline ends. What was sequenced were expressed TCRB transcripts, since all of the isolated RNA had been reverse transcribed. The protocol was immunoSEQ multiplex PCR, while the TCRdb copy is restricted to in-frame clones and leaves out a portion. Of some 250,000 clones listed, roughly a tenth are singletons. Comment on this clone: The antigen is unknown.

The genes are TRBV6-5 and TRBJ2-5; D is possibly TRBD1 (5 bases). Sequenced: naive CD4+ T cells from blood. The clonotype originates from a man aged 25 to 45 with type 1 diabetes. The CDR3 reads CATESGRGTQYF. The CDR3 DNA reads as TGTGCCACCGAAAGTGGTAGGGGGACCCAGTACTTC.